This note documents a single T cell receptor beta chain sequence. Its cognate antigen is unknown. This same CDR3 is encoded by further DNA sequences in the sample. These data are taken from a study of beta chain features in type 1 diabetes. The study reverse transcribed the entire isolated RNA, so it sequenced expressed TCRB transcripts. TCRdb's table, derived via immunoSEQ multiplex PCR, lists solely in-frame clones and lacks some. The table has 850,000 to 900,000 clones, roughly 17% seen once. Only one heparinised blood draw was taken per donor, and its volume averaged roughly 120 mL. Broader study findings: There were fewer insertions and more deletions at the VDJ junctions of type 1 diabetes patients.

The CDR3 runs to 13 residues. The V and J ends lost 5 bases and 3 bases, in that order; junction bases with no gene match: 1. The germline V gene has CDR1 SGHTA and CDR2 FQGNSA. This TCR was recovered from a woman between 18 and 30 years old in good health. The rearrangement uses TRBV7-2 and TRBJ2-3; TRBD2 agrees at 8 bases. Specimen: naive CD4+ T cells from blood. Written as DNA, the CDR3 is TGTGCCAGCAGCGCTAGCGGGACAGATACGCAGTATTTT. Translation gives CASSASGTDTQYF.